These 20 T cell receptor beta chains share one sample of origin, sequenced in a study of CD8 T cells in ankylosing spondylitis. TCRdb passed the 5' RACE reads through MiXCR, listing each CDR3 protein once. The sample lists more than 300,000 distinct CDR3 sequences, about 9.9% occurring once. The sequencing sample was made of blood, either unsorted or a sorted T cell fraction (not recorded which). The receptors stem from a female donor with ankylosing spondylitis or in good health (not recorded which).

This chain connects TRBV7-2 to TRBJ1-2; D is undetermined. CDR1 is SGHTA, CDR2 FQGNSA, per germline. V was clipped by 0 bases and J by 8 bases, with 13 bases between them. The CDR3 has 14 amino acids. The CDR3 sequence is CASSLARVLRGYTF. The CDR3 DNA reads TGTGCCAGCAGCTTAGCACGGGTGCTACGCGGCTACACCTTC.

This clonotype came up a few times. This chain connects TRBV29-1 to TRBJ2-1; possibly TRBD1 for D (6 bases). In germline, CDR1 is SQVTM, CDR2 ANQGSEA. Trimming left V 8 bases short and J 1 base short, with 15 bases between. CDR3 length: 14 residues. The CDR3 is CSCIGTGSYNEQFF. Here the CDR3 DNA reads TGCAGCTGTATAGGAACAGGGTCCTACAATGAGCAGTTCTTC.

This rearrangement joins TRBV12-3 or TRBV12-4 to TRBJ1-1; maybe TRBD1 (6 bases). The V end lost 3 bases, the J end lost 5 bases, and 10 bases lay between the germline ends. The length of the CDR3 is 13 residues. The CDR3 nucleotides are TGTGCCAGCAGTTTGAGGGGGGAAACTGAAGCTTTCTTT. Translating gives CASSLRGETEAFF.

This clonotype was recorded at least ten times. V and J are TRBV5-1 and TRBJ1-6, with D possibly TRBD1 on 5 matching bases. V lost 1 base to trimming and J lost 8 bases, with 13 bases between them. CDR3 length: 15 residues. Germline CDR1 reads SGHRS; CDR2 reads YFSETQ. CDR3 region: CASSLQADSYSPLHF. Here the CDR3 DNA reads TGCGCCAGCAGCTTGCAGGCCGACAGTTATTCACCCCTCCACTTT.

This clonotype showed up many times. This chain joins TRBV5-1 and TRBJ1-4; no clear D gene. The CDR3 consists of 13 residues. Germline values: CDR1 SGHRS, CDR2 YFSETQ. V lost 1 base, J lost 7 bases, and 8 bases lay in between. The CDR3 loop is CASSLQGSEKLFF. The CDR3 DNA sequence: TGCGCCAGCAGCTTGCAAGGTTCTGAAAAACTGTTTTTT.

In this sample, this clonotype turned up many times. The V and J genes are TRBV6-2 or TRBV6-3 and TRBJ1-2; D gene uncertain. This CDR3 is built from 13 residues. V lost 10 bases to trimming and J lost 3 bases, with 15 bases between them. CDR1 is MNHEY, CDR2 SVGEGT, per germline. Written as DNA, the CDR3 is TGTGCCACCACAGACCAATTATACTATGGCTACACCTTC. It yields the protein CATTDQLYYGYTF.

This clonotype was counted ten times or more. The chain carries TRBV10-2 and TRBJ2-5; D is unclear. Trimming removed 8 bases from V and 5 bases from J, with 9 bases in between. Germline CDR1 reads WSHSY; CDR2 reads SAAADI. CDR3 length: 11 residues. Here the CDR3 reads CASGTWETQYF. The CDR3 region has the DNA TGCGCCAGCGGAACTTGGGAGACCCAGTACTTC.

This clonotype has a count of ten or more. The gene calls are TRBV10-2 and TRBJ2-3, with D perhaps matching TRBD1 or TRBD2 (6 bases each). V was trimmed by 8 bases and J by 0 bases, leaving 18 bases between them. This CDR3 comprises 16 residues. Germline CDR1 WSHSY, CDR2 SAAADI. The CDR3 here is CASATGTLASTDTQYF. As DNA, the CDR3 is TGCGCCAGCGCAACAGGGACTCTGGCTAGCACAGATACGCAGTATTTT.

This clonotype was seen only a few times. This chain links TRBV5-1 with TRBJ1-1; the match to TRBD1 covers 7 bases. Unmatched junction bases numbered 8, after V lost 4 bases and J lost 5 bases. Germline V gene sequence: CDR1 SGHRS, CDR2 YFSETQ. This CDR3 has 14 residues. The CDR3 here is CASSVTGAGTEAFF. Written as DNA, the CDR3 is TGCGCCAGCAGCGTAACAGGGGCTGGGACTGAAGCTTTCTTT.

Of note for this clonotype: A much larger clone sits a single nucleotide away, making a read error possible. The chain combines TRBV15 with TRBJ1-1; no clear D. The CDR3 length is 12 residues. The germline gives CDR1 LNHNV, CDR2 YYDKDF (reference sequence). V dropped 0 bases and J dropped 9 bases, with 8 bases sitting between them. CDR3 sequence: CATSRDRPQAFF. CDR3 DNA: TGTGCCACCAGCAGAGATAGGCCTCAAGCTTTCTTT. The whole variable domain, filled in from reference TRBV15 and TRBJ1-1, reads DAMVIQNPRYQVTQFGKPVTLSCSQTLNHNVMYWYQQKSSQAPKLLFHYYDKDFNNEADTPDNFQSRRPNTSFCFLDIRSPGLGDTAMYLCATSRDRPQAFFGQGTRLTVV.

This clonotype was detected many times. V and J are TRBV11-2 and TRBJ2-2, with 7 positions matching TRBD2. Germline V gives CDR1 SGHAT, CDR2 FQNNGV. This CDR3 has 19 residues. Germline trimming cut 3 bases from V and 1 base from J; bases unmatched to any gene: 14. CDR3 loop: CASSLRVWGGGVNTGELFF. CDR3 DNA: TGTGCCAGCAGCTTGAGGGTCTGGGGGGGAGGCGTGAACACCGGGGAGCTGTTTTTT.

This sequence joins TRBV3-1 and TRBJ2-7, with unresolved D. Trimming pared 4 bases from V and 6 bases from J, leaving 10 bases between. Germline lookup yields CDR1 LGHDT and CDR2 YNNKEL (reference sequence). The CDR3 sequence is 12 residues long. CDR3 nucleotides: TGTGCCAGCAGCCTGACGGTGGGCGAGCAGTACTTC. Protein: CASSLTVGEQYF.

The chain recombines TRBV7-6 with TRBJ1-1, with D tentatively TRBD1 (6 bases). Germline values: CDR1 SGHVS, CDR2 FNYEAQ. The ends were cut back, 5 bases at V and 4 bases at J, with 20 bases in the middle. The CDR3 runs 16 residues. The CDR3, as DNA: TGTGCCAGCAGCCTAAGAAGCAGGGGTGTTAGCACTGAAGCTTTCTTT. It yields the protein CASSLRSRGVSTEAFF.

This clonotype occurred a few times. The V gene is TRBV6-5, the J gene TRBJ2-5; perhaps D is TRBD1 or TRBD2 (5 bases each). CDR1 MNHEY and CDR2 SVGAGI come from the germline V gene. Between the trimmed V and J ends, which lost 2 bases and 8 bases, there was a span of 9 bases. The CDR3 is 12 amino acids. The CDR3 bases are TGTGCCAGCAGTTACGAGAGGGGAACCCAGTACTTC. Protein product: CASSYERGTQYF.

This clonotype was seen repeatedly, ten times or more. This chain uses TRBV7-8 with TRBJ1-3; a weak D match, TRBD1 (5 bases). Germline assignment: CDR1 SGHVS and CDR2 FQNEAQ. Trimming left V 5 bases short and J 9 bases short, with 11 bases between. This CDR3 has 12 amino acids. DNA for the CDR3: TGTGCCAGCAGCCCGGGGGGAGGCACCATATATTTT. This codes for CASSPGGGTIYF. The whole variable domain, remainder taken from reference TRBV7-8 and TRBJ1-3, is GAGVSQSPRYKVAKRGQDVALRCDPISGHVSLFWYQQALGQGPEFLTYFQNEAQLDKSGLPSDRFFAERPEGSVSTLKIQRTQQEDSAVYLCASSPGGGTIYFGEGSWLTVV.

At least ten counts were recorded for this clonotype. This CDR3 is CASSPGTNYGYTF. In nucleotides, the CDR3 is TGCGCCAGCAGCCCGGGGACTAACTATGGCTACACCTTC. The J gene is TRBJ1-2, the V gene TRBV5-1; no firm D call. In germline, CDR1 is SGHRS, CDR2 YFSETQ. Trimming shortened V by 4 bases and J by 0 bases, and 7 bases separated the two germline ends. The length of the CDR3 is 13 residues. Full variable domain (rest looked up from reference TRBV5-1 and TRBJ1-2): KAGVTQTPRYLIKTRGQQVTLSCSPISGHRSVSWYQQTPGQGLQFLFEYFSETQRNKGNFPGRFSGRQFSNSRSEMNVSTLELGDSALYLCASSPGTNYGYTFGSGTRLTVV.

This clonotype was detected once. Since a much larger clone is just one base distant, this may be a read error. The chain recombines TRBV29-1 with TRBJ2-3; D remains unclear. Trimming pared 8 bases from V and 8 bases from J, leaving 23 bases between. This CDR3 region has 14 residues. CDR1 and CDR2 (germline): SQVTM, ANQGSEA. The CDR3 DNA reads as TGCAGCCATCCCTGGGCCTTTTCGGCAGTTACGCAGTATTTT. It yields the protein CSHPWAFSAVTQYF.

Only a few counts were recorded for this clonotype. Relative to the germline gene, one junction end is altered; a read error may explain this. The rearrangement uses TRBV20-1 and TRBJ2-3, with D possibly matching TRBD2 (5 bases). Germline lookup yields CDR1 DFQATT and CDR2 SNEGSKA (reference sequence). The CDR3 is 16 residues long. The CDR3 bases are TGCTGTGCTAGGAGACGGGTGGGGAGCTACACAGATACGCAGTATTTT. It codes for CCARRRVGSYTDTQYF.

There are many counts of this clonotype. The rearrangement links TRBV15 to TRBJ2-5; D is perhaps TRBD2 (6 bases). CDR1 LNHNV and CDR2 YYDKDF come from the germline V gene (reference sequence). This CDR3 is 14 amino acids long. V dropped 4 bases and J dropped 1 base, with 10 bases sitting between them. The CDR3, as DNA: TGTGCCACCAGCATCACTAGCTTCCAAGAGACCCAGTACTTC. Translating gives CATSITSFQETQYF.

The table lists this clonotype with a count of one. The V call is TRBV11-2, the J call TRBJ2-1; 7 positions agree with TRBD1. The V gene end was trimmed by 3 bases and the J gene end by 4 bases; junction bases not matched to a gene: 6. Germline values: CDR1 SGHAT, CDR2 FQNNGV. The CDR3 loop spans 15 amino acids. In DNA, the CDR3 is TGTGCCAGCAGCTTGGTCACAGGGGAATACAATGAGCAGTTCTTC. Its translation is CASSLVTGEYNEQFF.